This T cell receptor beta chain was observed in a study of blood T cell repertoires in COVID-19 (dated by TCRdb to 2020 to 2022). Notes on the research overall: Samples covering the acute and convalescent phases of COVID-19 were provided by collaborators in the United States, Italy and Spain. The material from the prospective study consisted of cDNA or gDNA derived from T cells, B-cell-depleted T cells, or PBMCs. Subjects who had been exposed to COVID-19, were actively infected with it, or had recovered from it provided the deeply sampled blood TCRbeta repertoires that made up the dataset. The repertoires were released in a freely available public database intended as a resource for research on the immune response to SARS-CoV-2. Samples came from the ongoing ImmuneRACE study (first 160 participants) plus 1,254 subjects from 6 global collaborators. The sample metadata nearly always contained a de-identified subject ID, COVID-19 status, age in years and sex. Where available, HLA class I and class II types were obtained from metadata supplied by the sample provider rather than from assay-based typing.

In regard to this clone: The specificity of this receptor is unknown. Base qualities are not provided; no much larger clone lies one nucleotide away.

TCRbeta CDR3 regions were amplified from genomic DNA by means of the immunoSEQ Assay, a bias-controlled multiplex PCR. The original pipeline was this. Within the assay, amplification of reference gene primers was used to estimate how many nucleated cells each sample contained. Sequence reads were collapsed and filtered to measure the absolute abundance of every unique TCRbeta CDR3 rearrangement. Productive Simpson clonality was computed per sample as the square root of Simpson's diversity index over productive rearrangements. What TCRdb holds here is the immuneACCESS table cut down to in-frame rearrangements. Part of the clones is not present; checked against another copy, under half of the missing clones reflect an unresolved V gene, and the others are unexplained. V, J and clone size are taken as reported in that table, and D and trimming were inferred from the DNA itself. Across this sample there are more than 150,000 clones, with around 80% seen only once. The ten largest clones represent 2.5% to 3.5% of the sample.

The collaborating institutions used their own protocols to collect whole blood in K2EDTA tubes. For TCRbeta analysis, collaborators shipped samples as frozen whole blood, isolated PBMCs, or DNA extracted from either of those sample types. CDR1 and CDR2 are drawn from the germline V gene: MGHDK, SYGVNS. The CDR3, from cysteine to phenylalanine, totals 17 residues. CDR3 DNA only is kept here, 51 bases in frame from base 1. The germline V end is reduced by 2 bases and the J end by 2 bases; junction bases left unmatched: 8. The full study reports these points: How much clinical and demographic metadata was included differed by source and by participant, and the metadata was provided uncurated.

The rearranged chain carries TRBV25-1 and TRBJ2-1, and 8 bases in between align with TRBD1. The TCR originated in a woman in her sixties with acute or convalescent COVID-19. Sequenced input: peripheral blood. At the DNA level, the sequence is TGTGCCAGCAGTGAACCGGACAGGGCCTTTCCCTACAATGAGCAGTTCTTC. This translates into CASSEPDRAFPYNEQFF.